This entry lists 17 T cell receptor beta chains sequenced from one sample in a study of shared clonotypes between healthy human individuals (dated by TCRdb to 2018 to 2020). Library construction relied on the immunoSEQ multiplex PCR assay. This is the immuneACCESS table as TCRdb keeps it, with only in-frame sequences that have V and J called. A part of the clones is gone; compared with another copy, unresolved V genes explain less than half, and the rest is unexplained. The sample records more than 850,000 clones, 75% to 80% of which are singletons. About 0.52% of the sample belongs to the ten largest clones. Sequencing was performed on memory CD4+ T cells from PBMCs. The cell subset or site label here, explained by the study, means: CD45RA-negative fraction. These receptors all stem from a man younger than 35 in good health. Some clones in this sample may be carry-over from other donors' samples.

This clone was seen a few times. The chain couples TRBV29-1 to TRBJ1-1; D ambiguous. The V gene's germline CDR1 is SQVTM and CDR2 ANQGSEA. The CDR3 totals 14 residues. V lost 4 bases and J lost 0, with 12 bases in between. CDR3 sequence (DNA): TGCAGCGTTGCTGGCAGCTACATGAACACTGAAGCTTTCTTT. Protein sequence: CSVAGSYMNTEAFF. Looking up the rest from reference TRBV29-1 and TRBJ1-1 gives the full variable domain: SAVISQKPSRDICQRGTSLTIQCQVDSQVTMMFWYRQQPGQSLTLIATANQGSEATYESGFVIDKFPISRPNLTFSTLTVSNMSPEDSSIYLCSVAGSYMNTEAFFGQGTRLTVV.

This clone was found once. CDR3 sequence reads: CASSQRPGRGAFF. The CDR3 nucleotides are TGCGCCAGCAGCCAACGTCCGGGACGTGGGGCTTTCTTT. V and J are TRBV4-3 and TRBJ1-1; the D gene is possibly TRBD1 (5 bases). This CDR3 comprises 13 residues. The germline V gene encodes CDR1 LGHNA and CDR2 YSLEER. Trimming cost V 2 bases and J 11 bases, with 15 bases left between them.

Turning to this clone: Other DNA sequences in this specimen translate into the identical CDR3. J is TRBJ2-5 and V is TRBV5-1; maybe TRBD1 (6 bases). The CDR3 loop spans 14 amino acids. Germline V gives CDR1 SGHRS, CDR2 YFSETQ. V shed 4 bases and J shed 2 bases, with 12 bases lying between them. The CDR3 region has the DNA TGCGCCAGCAGCCTCCAAGGACAGCAAGAGACCCAGTACTTC. Amino acid sequence: CASSLQGQQETQYF.

This clone was detected a few times. The chain joins TRBV6-5 to TRBJ2-1; D tentatively fits TRBD1 or TRBD2 (6 bases each). This CDR3 contains 12 residues. Trimming took 4 bases from V and 7 from J, leaving 8 bases between them. Germline lookup yields CDR1 MNHEY and CDR2 SVGAGI. DNA for the CDR3: TGTGCCAGCAGTTGGAGGGGGAATGAGCAGTTCTTC. Its translation: CASSWRGNEQFF.

The rearrangement joins TRBV18 to TRBJ2-2; D is possibly TRBD2 (6 bases). Trimming cost V 10 bases and J 0 bases, with 12 bases left between them. The germline gives CDR1 KGHSH, CDR2 LQKENI. CDR3 size: 14 residues. In nucleotides, the CDR3 is TGTGCCACCATAAGCGGGCCGAACACCGGGGAGCTGTTTTTT. It specifies CATISGPNTGELFF.

This sequence joins TRBV30 and TRBJ2-7; D is perhaps TRBD1 (5 bases). Trimming stripped 0 bases from V and 9 bases from J, with 9 bases between. Germline values: CDR1 GTSNPN, CDR2 SVGIG (reference sequence). This CDR3 is 11 amino acids long. Here the CDR3 DNA reads TGTGCCTGGAGTGTAAGTGGGGCGCAGTACTTC. Residues: CAWSVSGAQYF. The full variable domain, completed using reference TRBV30 and TRBJ2-7, is SQTIHQWPATLVQPVGSPLSLECTVEGTSNPNLYWYRQAAGRGLQLLFYSVGIGQISSEVPQNLSASRPQDRQFILSSKKLLLSDSGFYLCAWSVSGAQYFGPGTRLTVT.

V is TRBV5-1 and J is TRBJ2-1; 13 nucleotides line up with TRBD2. V dropped 0 bases and J dropped 15; count of bases not matched to a gene: 6. Germline V gene lookup returns CDR1 SGHRS and CDR2 YFSETQ. The CDR3 extends over 14 amino acids. The CDR3 protein is CASSLGGLAGERFF. For the CDR3, the DNA is TGCGCCAGCAGCTTGGGCGGACTAGCGGGAGAACGGTTCTTC.

The V gene is TRBV10-3, the J gene TRBJ2-5; TRBD2 matches at 9 bases. This CDR3 region has 17 residues. Losses at the gene ends were 0 bases for V and 4 bases for J; bases not matched to a gene: 9. Germline V lookup: CDR1 ENHRY, CDR2 SYGVKD. The CDR3 DNA sequence: TGTGCCATCAGTGAGTCCCTTAGCGGGAGTGGGGGAGAGACCCAGTACTTC. It specifies CAISESLSGSGGETQYF.

V usage is TRBV27 and J usage is TRBJ2-5; D may be TRBD1 (6 bases). The CDR3 spans 15 residues. CDR1 MNHEY and CDR2 SMNVEV come from the germline V gene (reference sequence). V lost 6 bases, J lost 5 bases, and 19 bases lay in between. Here the CDR3 reads CASRNEQGPWETQYF. CDR3 nucleotide sequence: TGTGCCAGCAGAAACGAACAGGGACCATGGGAGACCCAGTACTTC.

The chain uses TRBV9 and TRBJ2-1; 10 positions match TRBD2. Germline V gene data show CDR1 as SGDLS and CDR2 as YYNGEE. The J segment lost 9 bases and the V segment lost 2 bases, leaving 5 bases of the junction unmatched. The CDR3 has 14 residues. The CDR3 DNA reads as TGTGCCAGCAGCGTTGGACTAGCGGAGGGTGAGCAGTTCTTC. Its protein product is CASSVGLAEGEQFF.

The chain links TRBV5-1 to TRBJ2-3, with a tentative D call TRBD1 (5 bases). In germline, CDR1 is SGHRS, CDR2 YFSETQ. V lost 0 bases, J lost 0 bases, and 14 bases lay in between. This CDR3 is 17 amino acids long. The CDR3 sequence: CASSLAWGGTSTDTQYF. In DNA form, the CDR3 reads TGCGCCAGCAGCTTGGCCTGGGGCGGAACTAGCACAGATACGCAGTATTTT.

This chain connects TRBV29-1 to TRBJ2-6; D unresolved. CDR1 is SQVTM and CDR2 is ANQGSEA in the germline V gene. V was clipped by 4 bases and J by 2 bases, with 6 bases between them. The CDR3 contains 13 residues. This CDR3 reads CSVVGAGANVLTF. In DNA, the CDR3 is TGCAGCGTTGTTGGTGCTGGGGCCAACGTCCTGACTTTC.

Only a few counts were recorded for this clone. The chain uses TRBV19 and TRBJ1-2; unclear D gene. Deletions cut 4 bases from V and 0 bases from J, with 15 bases between. CDR1 LNHDA and CDR2 SQIVND come from the germline V gene (reference sequence). The CDR3 consists of 16 residues. CDR3: CASSTHPGPTNYGYTF. In nucleotides, the CDR3 is TGTGCCAGTAGTACACACCCAGGTCCGACTAACTATGGCTACACCTTC.

J is TRBJ1-2 and V is TRBV11-1; D not resolved. V was cut by 5 bases and J by 8 bases, with 18 bases left in between. Germline loops: CDR1 SGHAT, CDR2 FQDESV (reference sequence). This CDR3 is built from 14 residues. In nucleotides, the CDR3 is TGTGCCAGCAGCCCAGACTCTCACACGGGGGGCTACACCTTC. Its protein product is CASSPDSHTGGYTF.

The genes are TRBV7-3 and TRBJ2-7; 8 bases are shared with TRBD2. The CDR3 totals 15 residues. CDR1 is SGHTA and CDR2 is FQGTGA in the germline V gene. Trimming took 5 bases from V and 2 from J; bases not matched to a gene: 8. CDR3 bases: TGTGCCAGCAGCAAGAGCGGGAGCGGACCCTACGAGCAGTACTTC. It specifies CASSKSGSGPYEQYF. The full variable domain, with the rest looked up from reference TRBV7-3 and TRBJ2-7, is GAGVSQTPSNKVTEKGKYVELRCDPISGHTALYWYRQSLGQGPEFLIYFQGTGAADDSGLPNDRFFAVRPEGSVSTLKIQRTERGDSAVYLCASSKSGSGPYEQYFGPGTRLTVT.

A few counts support this clone. Other DNA sequences within the sample encode an identical CDR3. The CDR3, as DNA: TGTGCCTGGAGTGAGGGAAACTCTGGGGCCAACGTCCTGACTTTC. Amino acids: CAWSEGNSGANVLTF. The chain links TRBV30 to TRBJ2-6; D not resolved. The CDR3 length is 15 residues. Germline CDR1 and CDR2: GTSNPN and SVGIG (reference sequence). Trimming took 1 base from V and 0 from J, leaving 7 bases between them.

The V call is TRBV19, the J call TRBJ2-1; no clear D gene. CDR1 is LNHDA, CDR2 SQIVND, per germline (reference sequence). There are 16 residues in the CDR3. V lost 3 bases and J lost 2, with 14 bases in between. For the CDR3, the DNA is TGTGCCAGTAGTATGTCGAGGATTCGGACCTACAATGAGCAGTTCTTC. Its translation: CASSMSRIRTYNEQFF.